Listed here are 23 T cell receptor beta chains from one sample, sequenced in a study of blood T cell repertoires in COVID-19. Clones were sequenced by immunoSEQ multiplex PCR, and TCRdb holds only the in-frame ones, with some missing. Here the sample spans over 100,000 clones, about 85% being singletons. The sequencing input was peripheral blood. The receptors derive from a man aged 35-49 years with acute or convalescent COVID-19.

The rearrangement uses TRBV4-1 and TRBJ1-4; no clear D gene. V lost 4 bases and J 4 bases, leaving 10 bases between the germline ends. This CDR3 is 14 amino acids long. Looked up from germline, CDR1 is MGHRA and CDR2 is YSYEKL. CDR3 DNA sequence: TGCGCCAGCAGCCCTGGTAGTCTTAATGAAAAACTGTTTTTT. Protein sequence: CASSPGSLNEKLFF.

The chain carries TRBV5-1 and TRBJ2-3; 9 positions agree with TRBD2. Germline CDR1 SGHRS, CDR2 YFSETQ. The CDR3 covers 17 residues. The junction had 10 bases not matched to a gene; V was cut back by 4 bases and J by 1 base. The CDR3 here is CASSRGLAIGGTDTQYF. CDR3 coding DNA: TGCGCCAGCAGCCGGGGACTAGCAATAGGAGGCACAGATACGCAGTATTTT.

This chain connects TRBV6-5 to TRBJ1-6; D gene unclear. This CDR3 region has 14 residues. Trimming left V 5 bases short and J 0 bases short, with 5 bases between. Germline assignment: CDR1 MNHEY and CDR2 SVGAGI. The chain's CDR3 is CASSSSSYNSPLHF. The CDR3 DNA reads as TGTGCCAGCAGTAGTAGCTCCTATAATTCACCCCTCCACTTT.

This clone showed up just a few times. The rearrangement joins TRBV3-1 (or the pseudogene TRBV3-2) to TRBJ2-1; 8 bases map to TRBD1. The CDR3 length is 15 residues. V lost 1 base and J lost 5; bases outside the gene matches: 4. Germline V CDR1 and CDR2: LGHDT, YNNKEL (reference sequence). Here the CDR3 reads CASSQGTGSHNEQFF. The CDR3 coding sequence is TGTGCCAGCAGCCAAGGGACAGGGTCACACAATGAGCAGTTCTTC.

The CDR3 nucleotides are TGCGCCAGCCTAGATGGTGATACGCAGTATTTT. Its protein is CASLDGDTQYF. This chain connects TRBV5-1 to TRBJ2-3; D uncertain. Germline lookup yields CDR1 SGHRS and CDR2 YFSETQ. The CDR3 loop spans 11 amino acids. The germline V and J ends were trimmed by 7 bases and 6 bases, with 9 bases remaining between them.

CDR3 DNA: TGTGCCAGCAGCCCCCGCGGGGCGGGAGGGACCTACGAGCAGTACTTC. Its protein is CASSPRGAGGTYEQYF. The V call is TRBV7-8, the J call TRBJ2-7, with 9 bases aligning to TRBD2. The J segment lost 2 bases and the V segment lost 5 bases, leaving 10 bases of the junction unmatched. The CDR3 is made up of 16 amino acids. Germline V gives CDR1 SGHVS, CDR2 FQNEAQ.

CDR3 DNA sequence: TGCAGCGTTCGGCTAGCGGGAGTTAGGTGTAGTGGCGGGGAGCTGTTTTTT. Translating gives CSVRLAGVRCSGGELFF. The chain couples TRBV29-1 to TRBJ2-2, with 10 bases that match TRBD2. The CDR3 has 17 residues. The trim removed 5 bases at V and 7 bases at J, leaving 16 bases unmatched. The germline CDR1 and CDR2 sequences are SQVTM and ANQGSEA.

This rearrangement joins TRBV6-6 to TRBJ2-3; no clear D. Germline assignment: CDR1 MNHNY and CDR2 SVGAGI (reference sequence). With 4 bases removed from V and 0 bases from J, the gap between germline ends came to 11 bases. The length of the CDR3 is 15 residues. CDR3 sequence: CASSFGASSTDTQYF. CDR3 bases: TGTGCCAGCAGTTTTGGAGCCTCTAGCACAGATACGCAGTATTTT.

The chain uses TRBV6-5 and TRBJ2-5, with D hard to call. This CDR3 is 11 amino acids long. V lost 11 bases to trimming and J lost 13 bases, with 20 bases between them. The germline V gene encodes CDR1 MNHEY and CDR2 SVGAGI. The CDR3: CAAGSPNRWYF. The CDR3 DNA reads TGTGCCGCCGGGTCCCCTAACCGGTGGTACTTC.

The table lists this clone with a few counts. This chain joins TRBV7-9 and TRBJ2-5; 14 bases align to TRBD2. CDR1 and CDR2 (germline): SEHNR, FQNEAQ (reference sequence). This CDR3 has 18 amino acids. The V gene end was trimmed by 4 bases and the J gene end by 4 bases; junction bases not matched to a gene: 11. The CDR3 region is CASSSGLAGASAIETQYF. The CDR3 coding sequence is TGTGCCAGCAGCTCGGGACTAGCGGGAGCTTCGGCTATAGAGACCCAGTACTTC.

V and J are TRBV19 and TRBJ2-2, with TRBD2 identical over 11 bases. This CDR3 contains 17 residues. Germline CDR1 reads LNHDA; CDR2 reads SQIVND (reference sequence). The V and J ends lost 5 bases and 6 bases, in that order; junction bases with no gene match: 11. In DNA, the CDR3 is TGTGCCAGTAGTCAGGTAGCGGGGGGGCTAAGCGCCGGGGAGCTGTTTTTT. This sequence encodes CASSQVAGGLSAGELFF.

V gene TRBV7-2 combines with J gene TRBJ1-6; D uncertain. From germline, CDR1 is SGHTA and CDR2 FQGNSA. V lost 1 base, J lost 0 bases, and 4 bases lay in between. This CDR3 contains 15 residues. CDR3 DNA: TGTGCCAGCAGCTTAGGTAGCTCCTATAATTCACCCCTCCACTTT. It encodes CASSLGSSYNSPLHF.

The chain couples TRBV11-2 to TRBJ1-2; D is unclear. V shed 0 bases and J shed 7 bases, with 12 bases lying between them. This CDR3 contains 14 residues. The germline gives CDR1 SGHAT, CDR2 FQNNGV. CDR3 region: CASSLEVSRGGYTF. The CDR3 DNA follows: TGTGCCAGCAGCTTAGAAGTCAGTAGAGGTGGCTACACCTTC.

The chain joins TRBV10-3 to TRBJ1-2, with unresolved D. Between the trimmed V and J ends, which lost 7 bases and 0 bases, there was a span of 18 bases. The CDR3 length is 16 residues. CDR1 and CDR2 from the germline V gene are ENHRY and SYGVKD. CDR3 loop: CAITPSIPTPNYGYTF. The CDR3 DNA reads as TGTGCCATCACTCCTAGCATTCCAACCCCTAACTATGGCTACACCTTC.

This chain links TRBV5-6 with TRBJ1-1; D remains ambiguous. The CDR3 covers 13 residues. Looked up from germline, CDR1 is SGHDT and CDR2 is YYEEEE. V gave up 3 bases and J gave up 1 base, with 7 bases separating them. CDR3 residues: CASSSTPNTEAFF. The CDR3 DNA sequence: TGTGCCAGCAGCTCAACACCGAACACTGAAGCTTTCTTT.

The gene calls are TRBV5-1 and TRBJ2-1; 15 positions agree with TRBD2. The CDR3 loop spans 16 amino acids. Germline values: CDR1 SGHRS, CDR2 YFSETQ. Unmatched junction bases numbered 2, after V lost 4 bases and J lost 3 bases. Here the CDR3 reads CASSVGLAGGYNEQFF. CDR3 nucleotides: TGCGCCAGCAGCGTGGGACTAGCGGGAGGCTACAATGAGCAGTTCTTC.

The gene calls are TRBV10-1 and TRBJ2-2; TRBD2 agrees at 7 bases. The CDR3 contains 14 residues. The trim removed 5 bases at V and 5 bases at J, leaving 5 bases unmatched. Germline CDR1 and CDR2: WNHNN and SYGVQD (reference sequence). The CDR3 here is CASSRGGETGELFF. CDR3 bases: TGCGCCAGCAGTCGTGGGGGGGAGACCGGGGAGCTGTTTTTT.

CDR3 residues: CASSSNYEQYF. The CDR3 DNA is TGTGCCAGCAGCTCTAATTACGAGCAGTACTTC. The chain couples TRBV7-8 to TRBJ2-7; D gene unclear. Deletions cut 4 bases from V and 4 bases from J, with 5 bases between. The CDR3 totals 11 residues. Per germline, CDR1 SGHVS and CDR2 FQNEAQ.

The chain uses TRBV5-1 and TRBJ2-3; a weak D match, TRBD2 (6 bases). CDR1 is SGHRS and CDR2 is YFSETQ in the germline V gene. CDR3 length: 15 residues. V was pared by 5 bases and J by 3 bases, with 16 bases between. CDR3 nucleotide sequence: TGCGCCAGCAGGAGCCCCGCAGGAGGGACAGATACGCAGTATTTT. This codes for CASRSPAGGTDTQYF.

Only one count was recorded for this clone. V and J are TRBV28 and TRBJ2-2; 7 bases match TRBD2. This CDR3 spans 16 amino acids. Trimming took 4 bases from V and 4 from J; bases not matched to a gene: 9. Per germline, CDR1 MDHEN and CDR2 SYDVKM. This CDR3 reads CASSSLGGIGTGELFF. CDR3 nucleotide sequence: TGTGCCAGCAGTTCCCTGGGGGGGATCGGCACCGGGGAGCTGTTTTTT. The full variable domain, its missing parts supplied by reference TRBV28 and TRBJ2-2, is DVKVTQSSRYLVKRTGEKVFLECVQDMDHENMFWYRQDPGLGLRLIYFSYDVKMKEKGDIPEGYSVSREKKERFSLILESASTNQTSMYLCASSSLGGIGTGELFFGEGSRLTVL.

Written as DNA, the CDR3 is TGTGCCAGCAGCCAACCGGGACTAGCGGGAGGGTACACCGGGGAGCTGTTTTTT. This encodes CASSQPGLAGGYTGELFF. The chain links TRBV7-2 to TRBJ2-2, with 16 bases lining up with TRBD2. CDR1 is SGHTA, CDR2 FQGNSA, per germline. The ends lost 5 bases at V and 3 bases at J; junction bases unmatched: 6. The CDR3 runs 18 residues.

The chain is built from TRBV20-1 and TRBJ1-2; D unclear. V gave up 7 bases and J gave up 7 bases, with 13 bases separating them. This CDR3 has 11 residues. CDR1 is DFQATT and CDR2 is SNEGSKA in the germline V gene (reference sequence). CDR3 sequence: CSVTTRGGYTF. In DNA, the CDR3 is TGCAGTGTCACAACCCGGGGTGGCTACACCTTC.

The rearrangement links TRBV5-6 to TRBJ1-2; 8 nucleotides agree with TRBD1. CDR1 and CDR2 from the germline V gene are SGHDT and YYEEEE. The length of the CDR3 is 14 residues. The J segment lost 4 bases and the V segment lost 4 bases, leaving 6 bases of the junction unmatched. The CDR3 protein is CASSILDRAYGYTF. Written as DNA, the CDR3 is TGTGCCAGCAGCATTTTGGACAGGGCCTATGGCTACACCTTC.